These 24 T cell receptor beta chains originate from one sample sequenced in a study of blood T cell repertoires in COVID-19. TCRdb keeps only in-frame clones here, not all; method: immunoSEQ multiplex PCR. The table has a few hundred thousand clones, 75% to 90% seen once. Input material: PBMCs or T cells enriched from blood (not recorded which). The receptors shown here come from a middle-aged woman who had recovered from COVID-19.

The chain employs TRBV11-2 and TRBJ2-1; tentative D call: TRBD1 (6 bases). The V gene lost 6 bases and the J gene lost 0 bases, with 12 bases spanning the gap. The CDR3 covers 15 residues. Germline CDR1 SGHAT, CDR2 FQNNGV. CDR3 nucleotides: TGTGCCAGCAGGGGGCAGGGGAGCTCCTACAATGAGCAGTTCTTC. This sequence encodes CASRGQGSSYNEQFF.

As regards this clone: At one end the junction does not follow the germline gene, possibly because of a read error. The chain uses TRBV4-1 and TRBJ2-7, with a tentative D call TRBD2 (5 bases). CDR1 is MGHRA, CDR2 YSYEKL, per germline. The CDR3 runs to 17 residues. The CDR3 loop is CASSQRPIASASFEQYF. The CDR3 DNA sequence: TGCGCCAGCAGCCAAAGACCCATAGCGTCAGCTTCCTTCGAGCAGTACTTC.

The chain is built from TRBV4-1 and TRBJ1-1, with D possibly matching TRBD1 (6 bases). Trimming cost V 2 bases and J 7 bases, with 20 bases left between them. In germline, CDR1 is MGHRA, CDR2 YSYEKL. This CDR3 comprises 16 residues. CDR3 loop: CASSQMGAGWSSEAFF. The CDR3 DNA reads as TGCGCCAGCAGCCAAATGGGGGCAGGGTGGTCGAGTGAAGCTTTCTTT.

V gene TRBV5-6 combines with J gene TRBJ2-2; TRBD2 matches 9 bases. The V segment lost 4 bases and the J segment 0 bases; nucleotides outside the gene matches: 10. CDR1 is SGHDT, CDR2 YYEEEE, per germline. This CDR3 contains 18 residues. The CDR3 loop is CASSRRASGNANTGELFF. CDR3 in DNA: TGTGCCAGCAGCCGTCGGGCTAGCGGGAATGCGAACACCGGGGAGCTGTTTTTT.

The chain uses TRBV30 and TRBJ2-7, with 9 bases identical to TRBD1. The CDR3 consists of 14 residues. Germline V CDR1 and CDR2: GTSNPN, SVGIG (reference sequence). Trimming at V came to 3 bases and at J to 6 bases, leaving 9 bases not matched to a gene. In DNA form, the CDR3 reads TGTGCCTGGAGCCCCGGACAGGGGATGGGCGAGCAGTACTTC. Translated, it gives CAWSPGQGMGEQYF.

This clone appeared many times. V is TRBV6-5 and J is TRBJ2-3, with D tentatively TRBD2 (7 bases). The CDR3 totals 15 residues. CDR1 and CDR2 from the germline V gene are MNHEY and SVGAGI. Between the trimmed V and J ends, which lost 4 bases and 2 bases, there was a span of 13 bases. Written as DNA, the CDR3 is TGTGCCAGCAGTTCCGGGGGGCTATACACAGATACGCAGTATTTT. Protein: CASSSGGLYTDTQYF.

The rearrangement links TRBV28 to TRBJ2-7, with D possibly TRBD2 on 5 matching bases. V was shortened by 6 bases and J by 0 bases, with 12 bases between the two germline ends. This CDR3 spans 14 amino acids. In germline, CDR1 is MDHEN, CDR2 SYDVKM. CDR3 DNA sequence: TGTGCCAGCAGCCCGTCTAGCCGCTCCTACGAGCAGTACTTC. This translates into CASSPSSRSYEQYF.

The rearrangement joins TRBV10-3 to TRBJ2-3, with TRBD2 identical over 11 bases. J lost 2 bases, V lost 3 bases, and 10 bases had no gene match. The CDR3 has 18 amino acids. The V gene's germline CDR1 is ENHRY and CDR2 SYGVKD. The CDR3 sequence is CAISDFQGLADFTDTQYF. The CDR3 DNA reads TGTGCCATCAGTGACTTCCAGGGACTAGCGGACTTCACAGATACGCAGTATTTT.

This clone was seen just once. The chain is built from TRBV11-3 and TRBJ2-1; D is perhaps TRBD2 (5 bases). This CDR3 is built from 12 residues. Trimming pared 5 bases from V and 8 bases from J, leaving 10 bases between. The germline V gene encodes CDR1 SGHNT and CDR2 YENEEA. The CDR3 reads CASSRAGDEQFF. The CDR3 nucleotides read TGTGCCAGCAGCCGCGCCGGGGATGAGCAGTTCTTC.

V usage is TRBV7-3 and J usage is TRBJ2-7, with 9 bases lining up with TRBD1. J gave up 4 bases and V 2 bases, and 6 bases lay outside the gene matches. CDR1 is SGHTA, CDR2 FQGTGA, per germline. The CDR3 extends over 15 amino acids. Written as DNA, the CDR3 is TGTGCCAGCAGCTTAGGGACAGGGAGCGTTTACGAGCAGTACTTC. It specifies CASSLGTGSVYEQYF.

CDR3 nucleotide sequence: TGCGCCAGCAGCCAAGATTCGACGGACATTTACAATGAGCAGTTCTTC. Protein sequence: CASSQDSTDIYNEQFF. This rearrangement joins TRBV4-3 to TRBJ2-1, with D perhaps TRBD1 (5 bases). V lost 0 bases, J lost 4 bases, and 13 bases lay in between. Germline CDR1 is LGHNA and CDR2 is YSLEER. CDR3 length: 16 amino acids.

The V gene is TRBV5-6, the J gene TRBJ2-7; the D is unclear. Germline values: CDR1 SGHDT, CDR2 YYEEEE. V was clipped by 2 bases and J by 2 bases, with 14 bases between them. The CDR3 covers 15 residues. CDR3 DNA: TGTGCCAGCAGCTTCGGCTCTGCTAGGACCTACGAGCAGTACTTC. Translated: CASSFGSARTYEQYF. Complete variable domain (other parts from reference TRBV5-6 and TRBJ2-7): DAGVTQSPTHLIKTRGQQVTLRCSPKSGHDTVSWYQQALGQGPQFIFQYYEEEERQRGNFPDRFSGHQFPNYSSELNVNALLLGDSALYLCASSFGSARTYEQYFGPGTRLTVT.

V gene TRBV9 combines with J gene TRBJ2-7; D might be TRBD1 (6 bases). CDR3 length: 13 residues. Trimming pared 1 base from V and 3 bases from J, leaving 8 bases between. CDR1 and CDR2 from the germline V gene are SGDLS and YYNGEE. The CDR3 DNA is TGTGCCAGCAGCGTATCACAGGGCTACGAGCAGTACTTC. Encoded protein: CASSVSQGYEQYF.

This chain connects TRBV10-3 to TRBJ2-1; 14 positions agree with TRBD2. CDR1 ENHRY and CDR2 SYGVKD come from the germline V gene. This CDR3 is built from 16 residues. V shed 2 bases, J shed 3 bases, and the junction held 0 bases outside the gene matches. This CDR3 is CAISEGLAGGYNEQFF. Here the CDR3 DNA reads TGTGCCATCAGTGAGGGACTAGCGGGGGGCTACAATGAGCAGTTCTTC.

The chain combines TRBV24-1 with TRBJ1-2; D remains unclear. Germline CDR1 KGHDR, CDR2 SFDVKD. Trimming left V 4 bases short and J 3 bases short, with 14 bases between. The length of the CDR3 is 15 residues. In DNA, the CDR3 is TGTGCCACCAGTGACCCCCACACCTCTTACTATGGCTACACCTTC. Translation gives CATSDPHTSYYGYTF.

The chain recombines TRBV27 with TRBJ1-6; weak D call: TRBD1 (6 bases). This CDR3 is 15 amino acids long. V was cut by 2 bases and J by 8 bases, with 13 bases left in between. Germline lookup yields CDR1 MNHEY and CDR2 SMNVEV (reference sequence). Written as DNA, the CDR3 is TGTGCCAGCAGTTTAACTGGGGGCGGGTATTCACCCCTCCACTTT. Translation: CASSLTGGGYSPLHF.

This rearrangement joins TRBV6-1 to TRBJ1-2; a possible D gene is TRBD1 (5 bases). From germline, CDR1 is MNHNS and CDR2 SASEGT. This CDR3 comprises 13 residues. V shed 10 bases and J shed 6 bases, with 18 bases lying between them. As DNA, the CDR3 is TGTGCCACCGTTGAGAACTTAGGGGATGGCTACACCTTC. Protein: CATVENLGDGYTF.

As to this clone: Germline is not matched at one junction end, which may reflect a read error. The chain uses TRBV7-7 and TRBJ2-1, with 8 bases identical to TRBD2. This CDR3 contains 13 residues. Germline-derived CDR1 and CDR2 are SSHAT and FNYEAQ (reference sequence). The CDR3 loop is CASSSSLAGEQFF. CDR3 nucleotides: TGTGCTAGCAGCTCATCTCTAGCGGGTGAGCAGTTCTTC.

This sequence joins TRBV5-1 and TRBJ1-2; no firm D call. Germline V gene sequence: CDR1 SGHRS, CDR2 YFSETQ. This CDR3 is built from 13 residues. Deletions cut 6 bases from V and 0 bases from J, with 9 bases between. CDR3 region: CASTRGSNYGYTF. The CDR3 DNA sequence: TGCGCCAGCACCCGGGGTTCTAACTATGGCTACACCTTC. The complete variable domain, with remaining parts taken from reference TRBV5-1 and TRBJ1-2, reads KAGVTQTPRYLIKTRGQQVTLSCSPISGHRSVSWYQQTPGQGLQFLFEYFSETQRNKGNFPGRFSGRQFSNSRSEMNVSTLELGDSALYLCASTRGSNYGYTFGSGTRLTVV.

The genes are TRBV5-1 and TRBJ2-5; TRBD2 matches 13 bases. V lost 4 bases to trimming and J lost 2 bases; unmatched junction nucleotides: 11. The CDR3 contains 18 residues. Germline V gives CDR1 SGHRS, CDR2 YFSETQ. CDR3 coding DNA: TGCGCCAGCAGCCTAACTAGCGGGAGGGCCTTGGGACAAGAGACCCAGTACTTC. This gives the protein CASSLTSGRALGQETQYF. Supplemented by reference TRBV5-1 and TRBJ2-5, the full variable domain reads KAGVTQTPRYLIKTRGQQVTLSCSPISGHRSVSWYQQTPGQGLQFLFEYFSETQRNKGNFPGRFSGRQFSNSRSEMNVSTLELGDSALYLCASSLTSGRALGQETQYFGPGTRLLVL.

The chain has TRBV7-3 and TRBJ2-5, with 12 bases aligning to TRBD1. This CDR3 region has 16 residues. Germline V gene lookup returns CDR1 SGHTA and CDR2 FQGTGA. Trimming took 5 bases from V and 5 from J; bases not matched to a gene: 9. CDR3 sequence (DNA): TGTGCCAGCAGCCCGACGGGACAGGGGGCGTGGGAGACCCAGTACTTC. Its translation is CASSPTGQGAWETQYF.

The chain uses TRBV3-1 (or the pseudogene TRBV3-2) and TRBJ2-7; tentatively, D is TRBD1 (6 bases). CDR1 is LGHDT and CDR2 is YNNKEL in the germline V gene (reference sequence). There are 14 residues in the CDR3. V was pared by 6 bases and J by 1 base, with 13 bases between. Here the CDR3 reads CASRAGTRSYEQYF. CDR3 coding DNA: TGTGCCAGCAGGGCCGGGACAAGGTCCTACGAGCAGTACTTC.

The chain combines TRBV6-5 with TRBJ1-2; D gene unclear. Germline V gene lookup returns CDR1 MNHEY and CDR2 SVGAGI. The length of the CDR3 is 12 residues. V lost 8 bases to trimming and J lost 2 bases, with 9 bases between them. The CDR3 nucleotides read TGTGCCAGCTGGGAGGGCAACTATGGCTACACCTTC. Encoded protein: CASWEGNYGYTF.

The rearrangement uses TRBV7-8 and TRBJ2-1, with 11 bases that match TRBD2. V lost 2 bases to trimming and J lost 6 bases; unmatched junction nucleotides: 9. The V gene's germline CDR1 is SGHVS and CDR2 FQNEAQ. There are 17 residues in the CDR3. The CDR3 region is CASSLMLAGGLVNEQFF. CDR3 coding DNA: TGTGCCAGCAGCTTAATGCTAGCGGGGGGTTTAGTCAATGAGCAGTTCTTC.